This T cell receptor beta chain was recorded in a study of T cells in Graves' hyperthyroidism and ophthalmopathy. Study-level results: A median roughly six months before onset, the model predicted ophthalmopathy.

This clonotype was found a few times. The antigen remains unidentified. CDR1 is SGHDN, CDR2 FVKESK, per germline. Deletions cut 1 base from V and 6 bases from J, with 9 bases between. CDR3 size: 14 residues. Researchers amplified the TCR beta CDR3 regions from RNA transcripts. First-round RT-PCR of the TCR CDR3 relied on the HTBI primer set. TCRdb processed the multiplex PCR reads anew with MiXCR; each CDR3 protein has one entry. The data contain approximately 350,000 distinct CDR3 sequences, 13% to 15% of them singletons. This rearrangement joins TRBV14 to TRBJ2-2; no clear D gene. The sequencing input was blood. The TCR sequence derives from a woman aged 55-70 years with Graves' ophthalmopathy. CDR3 nucleotides: TGTGCCAGCAGCCAAGTCGAGGAACCCGGGGAGCTGTTTTTT. It specifies CASSQVEEPGELFF.